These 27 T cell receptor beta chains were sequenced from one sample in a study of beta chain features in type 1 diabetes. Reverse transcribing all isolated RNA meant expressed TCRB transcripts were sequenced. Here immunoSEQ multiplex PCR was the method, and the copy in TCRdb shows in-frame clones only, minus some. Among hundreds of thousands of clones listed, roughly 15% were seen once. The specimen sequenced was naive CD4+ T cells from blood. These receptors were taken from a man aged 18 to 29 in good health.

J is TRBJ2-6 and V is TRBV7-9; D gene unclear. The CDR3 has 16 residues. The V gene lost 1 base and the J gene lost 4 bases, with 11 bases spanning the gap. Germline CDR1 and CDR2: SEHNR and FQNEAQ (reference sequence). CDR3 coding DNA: TGTGCCAGCAGCTTAGTATCGACACCCGGGGCCAACGTCCTGACTTTC. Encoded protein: CASSLVSTPGANVLTF.

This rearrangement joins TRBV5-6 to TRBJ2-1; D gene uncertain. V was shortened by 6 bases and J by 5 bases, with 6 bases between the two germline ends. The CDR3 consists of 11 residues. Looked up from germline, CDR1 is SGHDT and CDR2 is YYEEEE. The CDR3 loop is CASIFNNEQFF. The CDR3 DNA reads TGTGCCAGCATTTTTAACAATGAGCAGTTCTTC.

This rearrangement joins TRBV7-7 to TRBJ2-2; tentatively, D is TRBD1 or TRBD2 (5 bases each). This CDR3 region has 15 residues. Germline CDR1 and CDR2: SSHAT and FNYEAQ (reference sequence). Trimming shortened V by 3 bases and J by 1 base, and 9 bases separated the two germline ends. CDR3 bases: TGTGCCAGCAGCTTCGGGGCAGGGAACACCGGGGAGCTGTTTTTT. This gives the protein CASSFGAGNTGELFF.

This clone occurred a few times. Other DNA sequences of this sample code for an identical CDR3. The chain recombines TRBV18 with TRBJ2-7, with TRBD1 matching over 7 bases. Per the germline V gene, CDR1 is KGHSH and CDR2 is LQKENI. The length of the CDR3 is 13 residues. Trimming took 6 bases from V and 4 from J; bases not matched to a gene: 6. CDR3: CASSPGQPYEQYF. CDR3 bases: TGTGCCAGCTCCCCGGGACAGCCATACGAGCAGTACTTC.

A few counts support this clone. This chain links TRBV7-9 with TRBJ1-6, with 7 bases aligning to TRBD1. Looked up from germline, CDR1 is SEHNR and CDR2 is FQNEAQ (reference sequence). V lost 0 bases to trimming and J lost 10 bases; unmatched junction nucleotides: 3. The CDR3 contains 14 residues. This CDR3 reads CASSLAGGNSPLHF. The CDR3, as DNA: TGTGCCAGCAGCTTAGCAGGGGGCAACTCACCCCTCCACTTT.

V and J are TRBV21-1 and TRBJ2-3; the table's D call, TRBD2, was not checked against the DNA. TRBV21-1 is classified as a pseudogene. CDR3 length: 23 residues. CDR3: CASSEDKIPRQGEVVGRTDTQYF. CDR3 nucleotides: TGTGCCAGCAGCGAAGACAAGATACCCCGTCAAGGGGAGGTTGTAGGCCGCACAGATACGCAGTATTTT.

The CDR3 bases are TGCGCCAGCAGCTTTAGCGGGAGCTCCTACAATGAGCAGTTCTTC. It is translated as CASSFSGSSYNEQFF. This chain uses TRBV4-1 with TRBJ2-1; TRBD2 aligns across 9 bases. This CDR3 has 15 amino acids. Germline loops: CDR1 MGHRA, CDR2 YSYEKL. With V trimmed by 5 bases and J by 0 bases, 2 bases remained unmatched.

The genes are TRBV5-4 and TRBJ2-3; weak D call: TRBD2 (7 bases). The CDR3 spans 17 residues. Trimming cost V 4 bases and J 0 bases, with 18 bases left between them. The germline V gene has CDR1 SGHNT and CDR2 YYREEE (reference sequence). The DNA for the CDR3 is TGTGCCAGCAGCGGAATACAGGGAGGGGGGAGCACAGATACGCAGTATTTT. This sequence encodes CASSGIQGGGSTDTQYF.

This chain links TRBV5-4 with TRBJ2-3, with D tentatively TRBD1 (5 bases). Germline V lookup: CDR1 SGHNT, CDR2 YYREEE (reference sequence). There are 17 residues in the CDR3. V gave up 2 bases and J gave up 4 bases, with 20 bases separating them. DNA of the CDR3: TGTGCCAGCAGCTTTGTGGGCCAGAGCCCCAGGGCAGATACGCAGTATTTT. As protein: CASSFVGQSPRADTQYF.

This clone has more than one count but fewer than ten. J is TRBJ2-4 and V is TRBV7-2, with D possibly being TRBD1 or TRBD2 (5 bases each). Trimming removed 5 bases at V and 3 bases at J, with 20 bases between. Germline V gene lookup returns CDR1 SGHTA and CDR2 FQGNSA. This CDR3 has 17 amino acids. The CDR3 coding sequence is TGTGCCAGCAGCACCCCCGGGGCTCTCGGGGACAAAAACATTCAGTACTTC. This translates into CASSTPGALGDKNIQYF.

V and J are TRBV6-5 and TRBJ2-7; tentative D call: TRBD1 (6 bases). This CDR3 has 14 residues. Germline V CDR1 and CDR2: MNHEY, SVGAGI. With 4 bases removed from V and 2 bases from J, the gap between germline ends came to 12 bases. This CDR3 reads CASSFGQITYEQYF. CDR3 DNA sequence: TGTGCCAGCAGTTTCGGACAGATAACCTACGAGCAGTACTTC.

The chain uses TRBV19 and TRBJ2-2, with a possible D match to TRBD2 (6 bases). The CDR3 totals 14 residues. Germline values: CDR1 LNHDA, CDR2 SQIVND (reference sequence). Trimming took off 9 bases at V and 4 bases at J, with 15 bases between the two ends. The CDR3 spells CASRFGGGTGELFF. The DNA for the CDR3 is TGTGCCAGCCGGTTCGGGGGTGGCACCGGGGAGCTGTTTTTT.

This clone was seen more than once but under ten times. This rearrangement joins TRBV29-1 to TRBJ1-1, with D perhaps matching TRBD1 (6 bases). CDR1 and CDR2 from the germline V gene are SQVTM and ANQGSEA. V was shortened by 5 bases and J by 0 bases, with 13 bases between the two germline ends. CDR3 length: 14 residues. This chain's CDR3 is CSVNLGQLNTEAFF. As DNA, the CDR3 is TGCAGCGTTAACCTAGGACAGCTGAACACTGAAGCTTTCTTT.

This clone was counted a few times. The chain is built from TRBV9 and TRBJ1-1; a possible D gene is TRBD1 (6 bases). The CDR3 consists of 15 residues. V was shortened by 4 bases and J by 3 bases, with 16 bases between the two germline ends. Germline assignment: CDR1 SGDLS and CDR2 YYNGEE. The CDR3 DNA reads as TGTGCCAGCAGCCGGAGGCAGGGGTTGGACACTGAAGCTTTCTTT. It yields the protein CASSRRQGLDTEAFF.

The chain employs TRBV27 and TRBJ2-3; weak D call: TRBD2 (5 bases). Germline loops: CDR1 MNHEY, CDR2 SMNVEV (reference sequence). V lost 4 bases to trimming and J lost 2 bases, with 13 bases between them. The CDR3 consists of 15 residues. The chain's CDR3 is CASSSPARVTDTQYF. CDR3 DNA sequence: TGTGCCAGCAGTTCCCCCGCGAGGGTCACAGATACGCAGTATTTT.

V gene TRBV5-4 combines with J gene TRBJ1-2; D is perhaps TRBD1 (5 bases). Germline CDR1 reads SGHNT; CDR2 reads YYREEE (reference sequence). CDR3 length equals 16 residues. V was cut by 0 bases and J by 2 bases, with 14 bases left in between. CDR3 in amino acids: CASSLELRRDNYGYTF. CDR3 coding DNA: TGTGCCAGCAGCTTGGAATTGCGGAGGGACAACTATGGCTACACCTTC.

In nucleotides, the CDR3 is TGTGCCAGCAGCGCCGGGACAAAAGAGACCCAGTACTTC. Translation: CASSAGTKETQYF. The J gene is TRBJ2-5, the V gene TRBV9, with D tentatively TRBD1 (6 bases). Trimming removed 3 bases at V and 3 bases at J, with 9 bases between. CDR1 is SGDLS and CDR2 is YYNGEE in the germline V gene. The CDR3 sequence is 13 residues long.

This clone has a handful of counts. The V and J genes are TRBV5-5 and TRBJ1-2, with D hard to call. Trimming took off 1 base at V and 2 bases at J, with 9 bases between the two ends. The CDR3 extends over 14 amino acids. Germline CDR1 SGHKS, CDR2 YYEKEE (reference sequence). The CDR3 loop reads CASSLRGVNYGYTF. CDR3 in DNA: TGTGCCAGCAGCTTGCGGGGAGTCAACTATGGCTACACCTTC.

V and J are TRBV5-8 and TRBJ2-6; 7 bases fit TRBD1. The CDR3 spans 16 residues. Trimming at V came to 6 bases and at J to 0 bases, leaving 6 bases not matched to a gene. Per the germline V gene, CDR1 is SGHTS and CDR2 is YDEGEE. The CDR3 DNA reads TGTGCCAGCATCCTGGGACAGCCCTCTGGGGCCAACGTCCTGACTTTC. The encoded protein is CASILGQPSGANVLTF.

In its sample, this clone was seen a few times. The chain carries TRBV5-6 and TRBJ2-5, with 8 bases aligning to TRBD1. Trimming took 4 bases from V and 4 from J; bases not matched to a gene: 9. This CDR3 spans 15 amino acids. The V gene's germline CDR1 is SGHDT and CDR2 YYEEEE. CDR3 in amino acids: CASSALDRDRETQYF. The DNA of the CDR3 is TGTGCCAGCAGCGCCCTGGACAGGGACCGAGAGACCCAGTACTTC.

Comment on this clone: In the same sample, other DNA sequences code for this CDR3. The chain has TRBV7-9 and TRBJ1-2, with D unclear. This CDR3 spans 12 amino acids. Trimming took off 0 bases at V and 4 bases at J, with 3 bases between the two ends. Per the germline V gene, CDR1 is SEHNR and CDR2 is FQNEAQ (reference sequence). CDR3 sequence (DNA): TGTGCCAGCAGCTTAGCTGGCTATGGCTACACCTTC. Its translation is CASSLAGYGYTF.

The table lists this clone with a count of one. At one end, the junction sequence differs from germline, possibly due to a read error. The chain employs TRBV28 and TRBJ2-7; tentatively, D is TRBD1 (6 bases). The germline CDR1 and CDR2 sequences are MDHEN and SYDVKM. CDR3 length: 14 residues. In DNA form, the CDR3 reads TGTGCCAGCATGCACCGGGACACAACCGACCCCGAGAACTTC. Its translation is CASMHRDTTDPENF.

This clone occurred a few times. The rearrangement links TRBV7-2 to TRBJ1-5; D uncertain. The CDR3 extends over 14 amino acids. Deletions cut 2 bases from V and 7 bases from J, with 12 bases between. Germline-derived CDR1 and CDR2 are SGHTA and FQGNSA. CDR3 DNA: TGTGCCAGCAGCTTACCTTCCTCTGCCCAGCCCCAGCATTTT. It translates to CASSLPSSAQPQHF.

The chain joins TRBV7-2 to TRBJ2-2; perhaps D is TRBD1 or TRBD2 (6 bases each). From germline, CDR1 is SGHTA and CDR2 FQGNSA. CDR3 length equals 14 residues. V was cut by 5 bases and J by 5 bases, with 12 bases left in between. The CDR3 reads CASSRLGGTGELFF. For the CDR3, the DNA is TGTGCCAGCAGCCGACTAGGGGGGACCGGGGAGCTGTTTTTT.

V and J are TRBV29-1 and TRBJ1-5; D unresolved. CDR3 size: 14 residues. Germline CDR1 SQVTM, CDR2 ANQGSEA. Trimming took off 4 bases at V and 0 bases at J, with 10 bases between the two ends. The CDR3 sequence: CSVGEGFSNQPQHF. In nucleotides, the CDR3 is TGCAGCGTTGGTGAGGGATTTAGCAATCAGCCCCAGCATTTT.

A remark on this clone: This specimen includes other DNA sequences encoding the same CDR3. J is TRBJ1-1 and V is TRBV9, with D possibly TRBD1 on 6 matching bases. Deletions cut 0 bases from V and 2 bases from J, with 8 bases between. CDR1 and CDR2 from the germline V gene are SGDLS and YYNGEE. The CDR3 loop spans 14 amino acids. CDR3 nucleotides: TGTGCCAGCAGCGTAGTGGGACAAAACACTGAAGCTTTCTTT. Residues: CASSVVGQNTEAFF.

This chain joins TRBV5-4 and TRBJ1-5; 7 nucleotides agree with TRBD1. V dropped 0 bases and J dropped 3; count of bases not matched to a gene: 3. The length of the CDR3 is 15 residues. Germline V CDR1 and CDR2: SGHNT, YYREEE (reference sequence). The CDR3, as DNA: TGTGCCAGCAGCTTGGATGGGACAGTCAATCAGCCCCAGCATTTT. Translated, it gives CASSLDGTVNQPQHF.